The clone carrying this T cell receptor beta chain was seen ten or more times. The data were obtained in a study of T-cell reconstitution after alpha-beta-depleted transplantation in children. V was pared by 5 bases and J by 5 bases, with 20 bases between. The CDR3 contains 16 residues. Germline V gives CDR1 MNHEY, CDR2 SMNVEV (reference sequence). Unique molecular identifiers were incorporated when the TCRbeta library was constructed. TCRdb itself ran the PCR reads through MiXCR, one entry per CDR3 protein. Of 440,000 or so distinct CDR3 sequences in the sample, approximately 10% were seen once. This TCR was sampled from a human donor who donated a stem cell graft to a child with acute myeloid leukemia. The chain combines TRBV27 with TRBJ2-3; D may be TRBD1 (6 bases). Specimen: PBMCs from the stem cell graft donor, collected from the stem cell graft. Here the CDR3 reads CASSLGGPEKGDTQYF. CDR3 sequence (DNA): TGTGCCAGCAGTCTAGGGGGACCGGAAAAGGGAGATACGCAGTATTTT.